This T cell receptor (beta chain) was retrieved from a study of shared clonotypes between healthy human individuals. Study-level points and caveats: Sharing across four donors was highest in naive CD4 (around 5%) and lowest in memory CD8 (roughly 0.4%).

About this clone: The antigen is undetermined.

The donors were all Caucasian adults (living in Nashville, Tennessee). For sorted subsets, about 190 ng DNA per replicate equaled tens of thousands of T cell genomes. Profiling relied on immunoSEQ multiplex PCR, and the TCRdb table lists in-frame clones only, not all of them. The sample contains some 1 million clones, under 80% of which appear only once. This receptor was taken from a man aged 18 to 29 in good health. Sequencing was carried out using memory CD4+ T cells sorted from blood. Subset reported: CD45RA-negative fraction.

In DNA form, the CDR3 reads TGTGCCAGCAGCGCCACAGGGAGTTCAGACTATGGCTACACCTTC. This sequence encodes CASSATGSSDYGYTF. The chain recombines TRBV9 with TRBJ1-2; possible D gene TRBD1, 6 bases. The germline V and J ends were trimmed by 3 bases and 3 bases, with 15 bases remaining between them. The CDR3 runs 15 residues. Looked up from germline, CDR1 is SGDLS and CDR2 is YYNGEE.